A single sample is the source of the 29 T cell receptor beta chains below, sequenced in a study of vaccination and CD4 T cells after COVID-19. With the Oncomine TCR Beta short-read assay, DNA from cultured CD4+ T cells was sequenced. One entry per CDR3 protein, called by TCRdb with MiXCR from the PCR reads. The table includes 20,000 to 25,000 distinct CDR3 sequences, about 64% detected once. No antigen is known for these receptors. Stated treatment: approximately 9-day PBMC culture with coronavirus spike peptide pools or control peptides (ViraFEST assay). The sequencing used CD4+ T cells from blood, cultured in vitro, collected after SARS-CoV-2 vaccination. The receptors come from a human donor who received a COVID-19 vaccine.

CDR3 sequence: CAGGGYSYEQYF. The CDR3 DNA is TGTGCCGGGGGAGGTTACTCCTACGAGCAGTACTTC. V gene TRBV30 combines with J gene TRBJ2-7; tentative D call: TRBD2 (6 bases). There are 12 residues in the CDR3. V was trimmed by 8 bases and J by 0 bases, leaving 11 bases between them. CDR1 is GTSNPN, CDR2 SVGIG, per germline (reference sequence).

J is TRBJ1-1 and V is TRBV2; 9 bases are a match to TRBD1. Germline CDR1 reads SNHLY; CDR2 reads FYNNEI. Trimming removed 10 bases from V and 6 bases from J; junction bases left unmatched: 12. This CDR3 comprises 14 residues. The CDR3 sequence is CATKRDRARAEAFF. CDR3 DNA: TGTGCCACCAAACGGGACAGGGCACGAGCTGAAGCTTTCTTT.

The chain joins TRBV20-1 to TRBJ2-7, with TRBD1 identical over 8 bases. V gave up 6 bases and J gave up 3 bases; unmatched junction bases: 10. Per germline, CDR1 DFQATT and CDR2 SNEGSKA (reference sequence). This CDR3 is 14 amino acids long. The CDR3 is CSAGWWTGSYEQYF. CDR3 in DNA: TGCAGTGCCGGGTGGTGGACAGGGAGCTACGAGCAGTACTTC.

The rearrangement joins TRBV15 to TRBJ2-3, with TRBD2 matching over 9 bases. Germline V lookup: CDR1 LNHNV, CDR2 YYDKDF (reference sequence). J gave up 4 bases and V 0 bases, and 5 bases lay outside the gene matches. The CDR3 extends over 16 amino acids. The CDR3 bases are TGTGCCACCAGCAGAGATGGGCGGGGGGGGGCAGATACGCAGTATTTT. Its protein product is CATSRDGRGGADTQYF.

The DNA for the CDR3 is TGCGCCAGCAGCTTGGACCGTCGTCGGGGTCCGAACACTGAAGCTTTCTTT. It yields the protein CASSLDRRRGPNTEAFF. This chain joins TRBV5-1 and TRBJ1-1, with D unclear. Trimming removed 0 bases at V and 1 base at J, with 16 bases between. CDR3 length: 17 amino acids. Germline values: CDR1 SGHRS, CDR2 YFSETQ.

The chain is built from TRBV6-1 and TRBJ1-1; maybe TRBD1 (6 bases). The CDR3 length is 13 residues. Deletions cut 5 bases from V and 6 bases from J, with 13 bases between. Germline-derived CDR1 and CDR2 are MNHNS and SASEGT. The CDR3 sequence is CASSRQEWAEAFF. The CDR3, as DNA: TGTGCCAGCAGTCGACAGGAGTGGGCTGAAGCTTTCTTT.

The DNA for the CDR3 is TGTGCCAGCAGTGACAACCTAAGGGGTGTTGAAGCTTTCTTT. Translation gives CASSDNLRGVEAFF. The V call is TRBV25-1, the J call TRBJ1-1, with D possibly matching TRBD1 (5 bases). The CDR3 has 14 residues. CDR1 and CDR2 from the germline V gene are MGHDK and SYGVNS. V lost 3 bases, J lost 7 bases, and 15 bases lay in between.

This clonotype was seen only once. The V call is TRBV20-1, the J call TRBJ1-1, with 12 bases lining up with TRBD1. The CDR3 covers 15 residues. The germline V gene encodes CDR1 DFQATT and CDR2 SNEGSKA (reference sequence). V shed 5 bases and J 3 bases; nucleotides not matched to a gene: 7. The CDR3 here is CSAGRDRGLDTEAFF. As DNA, the CDR3 is TGCAGTGCTGGACGGGACAGGGGGCTCGACACTGAAGCTTTCTTT.

The V call is TRBV2, the J call TRBJ2-5; 7 bases are a match to TRBD1. After removal of 5 bases from V and 2 bases from J, the junction contained 5 bases not matched to a gene. CDR1 is SNHLY and CDR2 is FYNNEI in the germline V gene. The length of the CDR3 is 14 residues. The CDR3 nucleotides are TGTGCCAGCAGTTCCGGGACAGCTCAAGAGACCCAGTACTTC. Translating gives CASSSGTAQETQYF.

This clonotype showed up just once. The V and J genes are TRBV5-1 and TRBJ2-3, with a weak D call TRBD2 (6 bases). The CDR3 spans 16 residues. Trimming pared 0 bases from V and 7 bases from J, leaving 18 bases between. Germline V lookup: CDR1 SGHRS, CDR2 YFSETQ. In DNA, the CDR3 is TGCGCCAGCAGCTTGGGGATAGGGCGGGGTGGAAATACGCAGTATTTT. It encodes CASSLGIGRGGNTQYF.

V and J are TRBV7-9 and TRBJ1-2, with TRBD1 matching over 7 bases. The CDR3 covers 16 residues. The J segment lost 4 bases and the V segment lost 4 bases, leaving 12 bases of the junction unmatched. Germline CDR1 SEHNR, CDR2 FQNEAQ (reference sequence). The CDR3 nucleotides read TGTGCCAGCAGCTCCTGGGGACAGTCCTTAGGCTATGGCTACACCTTC. Protein product: CASSSWGQSLGYGYTF.

The V gene is TRBV19, the J gene TRBJ1-1; a possible D gene is TRBD1 (5 bases). The CDR3 runs to 11 residues. The ends were cut back, 10 bases at V and 8 bases at J, with 14 bases in the middle. The germline V gene has CDR1 LNHDA and CDR2 SQIVND (reference sequence). The CDR3 here is CATTGPFEAFF. CDR3 in DNA: TGTGCCACAACAGGTCCCTTCGAAGCTTTCTTT.

The chain links TRBV11-2 to TRBJ2-5, with TRBD2 as a possible D gene (5 bases). Trimming left V 0 bases short and J 7 bases short, with 9 bases between. The CDR3 consists of 13 residues. The V gene's germline CDR1 is SGHAT and CDR2 FQNNGV. In nucleotides, the CDR3 is TGTGCCAGCAGCTTAGATTCACGGGGGACCCAGTACTTC. Residues: CASSLDSRGTQYF.

On this clonotype: A junction boundary mismatches the germline segment, possibly from a read error. The V and J genes are TRBV7-2 and TRBJ2-5, with 15 positions matching TRBD2. The CDR3 totals 16 residues. Germline CDR1 and CDR2: SGHTA and FQGNSA. CDR3 in amino acids: CASSPWTSGGGETQYF. DNA of the CDR3: TGTGCTAGCAGCCCCTGGACTAGCGGGGGGGGGGAGACCCAGTACTTC.

The DNA for the CDR3 is TGTGCCAGTTCCCTCGGAGGGTTGGTAACCAAAAACATTCAGTACTTC. Amino acid sequence: CASSLGGLVTKNIQYF. The rearrangement uses TRBV19 and TRBJ2-4; weak D call: TRBD2 (6 bases). The CDR3 is 16 residues long. Per the germline V gene, CDR1 is LNHDA and CDR2 is SQIVND (reference sequence). Trimming removed 8 bases at V and 2 bases at J, with 19 bases between.

The J gene is TRBJ1-6, the V gene TRBV6-1, with D perhaps TRBD1 (6 bases). This CDR3 spans 19 amino acids. Germline V gene sequence: CDR1 MNHNS, CDR2 SASEGT. V was cut by 4 bases and J by 0 bases, with 19 bases left in between. In DNA form, the CDR3 reads TGTGCCAGCAGTGGCAGGGACATGGGGAAGTCCTCCTATAATTCACCCCTCCACTTT. Protein sequence: CASSGRDMGKSSYNSPLHF.

The V and J genes are TRBV14 and TRBJ1-2; no clear D gene. The CDR3 sequence is 12 residues long. Trimming took 0 bases from V and 8 from J, leaving 7 bases between them. CDR1 is SGHDN, CDR2 FVKESK, per germline. CDR3 nucleotide sequence: TGTGCCAGCAGCCAAGAGTCGTTCGGCTACACCTTC. Encoded protein: CASSQESFGYTF. Full variable domain (missing parts from reference TRBV14 and TRBJ1-2): EAGVTQFPSHSVIEKGQTVTLRCDPISGHDNLYWYRRVMGKEIKFLLHFVKESKQDESGMPNNRFLAERTGGTYSTLKVQPAELEDSGVYFCASSQESFGYTFGSGTRLTVV.

This clonotype was observed a handful of times. The gene calls are TRBV6-2 or TRBV6-3 and TRBJ1-5; D is undetermined. CDR1 and CDR2 (germline): MNHEY, SVGEGT. V lost 0 bases, J lost 7 bases, and 13 bases lay in between. The CDR3 is 15 amino acids. CDR3 sequence: CASSYSGIKVQPQHF. The CDR3 nucleotides read TGTGCCAGCAGTTACTCGGGTATTAAGGTGCAGCCCCAGCATTTT.

This rearrangement joins TRBV6-5 to TRBJ2-7; 10 bases are a match to TRBD1. CDR1 MNHEY and CDR2 SVGAGI come from the germline V gene. V dropped 4 bases and J dropped 5; count of bases not matched to a gene: 8. The CDR3 consists of 15 residues. The CDR3 here is CASSSRDRGGNEQYF. The CDR3 nucleotides are TGTGCCAGCAGTTCTCGGGACAGGGGTGGGAACGAGCAGTACTTC.

This clonotype was found a few times. The rearrangement uses TRBV6-1 and TRBJ1-2; D is possibly TRBD1 (6 bases). The CDR3 spans 15 residues. V was trimmed by 2 bases and J by 4 bases, leaving 14 bases between them. Germline CDR1 and CDR2: MNHNS and SASEGT. CDR3 DNA: TGTGCCAGCAGTGAAACGGGGGCGGACCCCTATGGCTACACCTTC. Residues: CASSETGADPYGYTF.

A few counts support this clonotype. The chain carries TRBV6-1 and TRBJ1-5; the D gene is possibly TRBD1 (6 bases). Germline CDR1 is MNHNS and CDR2 is SASEGT. The CDR3 sequence is 18 residues long. V shed 2 bases and J shed 3 bases, with 20 bases lying between them. The CDR3 DNA reads as TGTGCCAGCAGTGAATCTGGCAGGGGACAAGGAAACAATCAGCCCCAGCATTTT. The encoded protein is CASSESGRGQGNNQPQHF.

The V gene is TRBV20-1, the J gene TRBJ2-1, with TRBD2 matching 11 bases. The CDR3 runs 17 residues. The junction had 13 bases not matched to a gene; V was cut back by 7 bases and J by 2 bases. Germline CDR1 reads DFQATT; CDR2 reads SNEGSKA (reference sequence). CDR3 in DNA: TGCAGTGTCGAGGGTCCGACTAGCGGGGACACCTACAATGAGCAGTTCTTC. As protein: CSVEGPTSGDTYNEQFF.

The rearrangement joins TRBV5-6 to TRBJ2-5; TRBD2 aligns across 7 bases. Germline-derived CDR1 and CDR2 are SGHDT and YYEEEE. The CDR3 sequence is 15 residues long. The V gene end was trimmed by 4 bases and the J gene end by 4 bases; junction bases not matched to a gene: 10. Here the CDR3 reads CASSAKGLVGETQYF. The CDR3 DNA follows: TGTGCCAGCAGCGCAAAAGGACTAGTAGGAGAGACCCAGTACTTC.

V is TRBV7-2 and J is TRBJ2-3; 7 bases agree with TRBD2. The CDR3 spans 14 residues. The junction had 6 bases not matched to a gene; V was cut back by 5 bases and J by 4 bases. Germline values: CDR1 SGHTA, CDR2 FQGNSA. This chain's CDR3 is CASSPGAGSDTQYF. The CDR3 nucleotides are TGTGCCAGCAGCCCCGGAGCGGGGTCAGATACGCAGTATTTT.

This clonotype was found once. V is TRBV7-9 and J is TRBJ1-1; 7 nucleotides line up with TRBD1. The CDR3 consists of 13 residues. Looked up from germline, CDR1 is SEHNR and CDR2 is FQNEAQ (reference sequence). V lost 4 bases to trimming and J lost 4 bases; unmatched junction nucleotides: 3. The CDR3 DNA is TGTGCCAGCAGCTGGACAGGTAGCACTGAAGCTTTCTTT. Protein: CASSWTGSTEAFF.

The chain recombines TRBV20-1 with TRBJ1-6; D unclear. Trimming shortened V by 1 base and J by 8 bases, and 9 bases separated the two germline ends. The CDR3 runs 13 residues. Germline CDR1 DFQATT, CDR2 SNEGSKA (reference sequence). As DNA, the CDR3 is TGCAGTGCTAGAGGCAGGTCCTATTCACCCCTCCACTTT. Translating gives CSARGRSYSPLHF.

This clonotype has just a few counts. The V gene is TRBV7-9, the J gene TRBJ2-3; D remains ambiguous. V was cut by 5 bases and J by 6 bases, with 6 bases left in between. The CDR3 has 11 amino acids. Germline V gene data show CDR1 as SEHNR and CDR2 as FQNEAQ (reference sequence). The CDR3 coding sequence is TGTGCCAGCAGCCCCCGGGATACGCAGTATTTT. Its protein is CASSPRDTQYF.

The chain has TRBV7-9 and TRBJ2-7, with a tentative D call TRBD1 (5 bases). This CDR3 comprises 14 residues. Trimming cost V 4 bases and J 4 bases, with 14 bases left between them. CDR1 and CDR2 from the germline V gene are SEHNR and FQNEAQ (reference sequence). This CDR3 is CASSSDIRVYEQYF. The CDR3 region has the DNA TGTGCCAGCAGCTCTGATATCAGGGTATACGAGCAGTACTTC.

The chain employs TRBV19 and TRBJ1-2; D is perhaps TRBD1 (6 bases). The CDR3 length is 14 residues. Trimming stripped 3 bases from V and 5 bases from J, with 13 bases between. From germline, CDR1 is LNHDA and CDR2 SQIVND (reference sequence). The CDR3 region is CASSIGNRDYGYTF. CDR3 in DNA: TGTGCCAGTAGTATTGGCAACAGGGATTATGGCTACACCTTC.